Given below is one T cell receptor beta chain in context. The germline CDR1 and CDR2 sequences are SNHLY and FYNNEI. The CDR3 contains 15 residues. V was pared by 1 base and J by 1 base, with 11 bases between. The protocol was immunoSEQ multiplex PCR, while the TCRdb copy is restricted to in-frame clones and leaves out a portion. The data show 30,000 to 35,000 clones, around nine tenths seen once. This sample is drawn from a study of T cells in localized non-small cell lung cancer. The sequence was obtained from a woman aged 40-69 years with stage I lung adenocarcinoma. The sample in question was peripheral blood, obtained before any cancer treatment. The chain links TRBV2 to TRBJ2-7; the D gene is possibly TRBD2 (5 bases). CDR3 nucleotides: TGTGCCAGCAGTGAAGAAGGACTTTTGTCCTACGAGCAGTACTTC. It translates to CASSEEGLLSYEQYF.